The clone carrying this T cell receptor beta chain was seen many times. Antigen specificity is unknown. Germline lookup yields CDR1 MDHEN and CDR2 SYDVKM. The CDR3 has 16 residues. Trimming took 1 base from V and 7 from J; bases not matched to a gene: 9. It was by 5'RACE with 10-nucleotide random UMIs that the cDNA was made. One entry per CDR3 protein results from TCRdb running MiXCR on the 5' RACE reads. The repertoire has roughly 80,000 distinct CDR3 sequences, roughly 17% of them found once; the top ten carry roughly 14%. This entry belongs to a study of neurological immune-mediated disorders. In Maryland, USA, blood bank volunteers were the healthy controls. The unsorted libraries were prepared from 2 million PBMCs (stored at -80 C). Study results and limitations: In HTLV-1-associated myelopathy, TCR clonal expansion was greatest, whereas multiple sclerosis had the least, falling below healthy controls.

The rearrangement joins TRBV28 to TRBJ1-5; 8 positions match TRBD1. The TCR comes from a woman aged 40 to 49 in good health. Sequencing was carried out using PBMCs. The CDR3 protein is CASSLFRTGKPQPQHF. The DNA for the CDR3 is TGTGCCAGCAGTTTATTCCGGACAGGGAAACCCCAGCCCCAGCATTTT.